Shown below are 28 T cell receptor beta chains from a single sample sequenced in a study of shared clonotypes between healthy human individuals (dated by TCRdb to 2020 to 2021). CD8 naive samples consisted of CD45RO-negative cells that were positively selected for CCR7, yielding a CD45RA+CCR7+ population without TemRA cells. Libraries were constructed by the immunoSEQ multiplex PCR assay. TCRdb carries this immuneACCESS record with in-frame sequences only. Its versions omit some clonotypes, under half of them owing to an unresolved V gene in the studies checked, with the rest unexplained. Present in this sample are hundreds of thousands of clones, approximately 96% of which were seen just once. Approximately 0.11% of the sample comes from the top ten. The specimen was naive CD8+ T cells sorted from blood. According to the study, the label for this sample's cell subset or site signals: CD45RA+CCR7+. The source of these receptors is a woman under 40 in good health.

The J gene is TRBJ1-3, the V gene TRBV7-9; D is unclear. V was trimmed by 6 bases and J by 6 bases, leaving 15 bases between them. From germline, CDR1 is SEHNR and CDR2 FQNEAQ (reference sequence). CDR3 length equals 14 residues. CDR3 amino acids: CASSSGSRPNTIYF. In nucleotides, the CDR3 is TGTGCCAGCAGTTCTGGGTCCCGGCCAAACACCATATATTTT.

V usage is TRBV6-1 and J usage is TRBJ1-1, with TRBD1 identical over 8 bases. Trimming cost V 4 bases and J 2 bases; bases outside gene matches: 3. The CDR3 is 14 amino acids. From germline, CDR1 is MNHNS and CDR2 SASEGT. As DNA, the CDR3 is TGTGCCAGCAGTGGACAGGGGAGAAACACTGAAGCTTTCTTT. It encodes CASSGQGRNTEAFF.

This chain links TRBV5-4 with TRBJ2-7; D not certain. CDR1 SGHNT and CDR2 YYREEE come from the germline V gene (reference sequence). Trimming cost V 2 bases and J 4 bases, with 13 bases left between them. The CDR3 sequence is 14 residues long. The CDR3 sequence is CASSFSGSLYEQYF. The CDR3 DNA reads TGTGCCAGCAGCTTCTCGGGCAGCTTATACGAGCAGTACTTC.

The J gene is TRBJ2-7, the V gene TRBV13; D ambiguous. The CDR3 covers 14 residues. With 3 bases removed from V and 3 bases from J, the gap between germline ends came to 12 bases. The V gene's germline CDR1 is PRHDT and CDR2 FYEKMQ (reference sequence). For the CDR3, the DNA is TGTGCCAGCAGCTTGGGCAGACTGGTCTACGAGCAGTACTTC. It translates to CASSLGRLVYEQYF.

This clone was seen only once. CDR3 protein: CASSLANRLNTGELFF. The DNA for the CDR3 is TGTGCCAGCAGTTTGGCCAATCGTTTGAACACCGGGGAGCTGTTTTTT. V gene TRBV27 combines with J gene TRBJ2-2, with D uncertain. The CDR3 length is 16 residues. The germline gives CDR1 MNHEY, CDR2 SMNVEV (reference sequence). V was trimmed by 3 bases and J by 1 base, leaving 12 bases between them.

The gene calls are TRBV28 and TRBJ2-2; 10 positions agree with TRBD2. With 3 bases clipped from V and 7 bases from J, the junction kept 8 bases outside the gene matches. The germline V gene encodes CDR1 MDHEN and CDR2 SYDVKM. CDR3 length: 16 residues. CDR3 residues: CASSLLAGEGDGELFF. The CDR3 DNA reads as TGTGCCAGCAGTTTGCTAGCGGGAGAGGGCGACGGGGAGCTGTTTTTT. The full variable domain, its missing parts supplied by reference TRBV28 and TRBJ2-2, is DVKVTQSSRYLVKRTGEKVFLECVQDMDHENMFWYRQDPGLGLRLIYFSYDVKMKEKGDIPEGYSVSREKKERFSLILESASTNQTSMYLCASSLLAGEGDGELFFGEGSRLTVL.

This chain joins TRBV2 and TRBJ2-7, with 12 positions matching TRBD2. Germline CDR1 SNHLY, CDR2 FYNNEI. V lost 9 bases, J lost 2 bases, and 2 bases stayed unmatched. The CDR3 totals 13 residues. DNA for the CDR3: TGTGCCAGGAGGACTAGCGGGACCTACGAGCAGTACTTC. Translating it yields CARRTSGTYEQYF.

V usage is TRBV11-2 and J usage is TRBJ1-3, with D uncertain. CDR1 is SGHAT and CDR2 is FQNNGV in the germline V gene. This CDR3 comprises 17 residues. The V end lost 0 bases, the J end lost 3 bases, and 15 bases lay between the germline ends. For the CDR3, the DNA is TGTGCCAGCAGCTTAGATGAAACGGTGGATAGTGGAAACACCATATATTTT. This encodes CASSLDETVDSGNTIYF.

Note on this clone: Other DNA sequences in this specimen translate into the identical CDR3. CDR3: CASSASGNQETQYF. CDR3 nucleotide sequence: TGTGCCAGCAGCGCTAGCGGGAACCAAGAGACCCAGTACTTC. The chain joins TRBV9 to TRBJ2-5, with 9 bases lining up with TRBD2. Germline V CDR1 and CDR2: SGDLS, YYNGEE. The CDR3 loop spans 14 amino acids. V lost 3 bases and J lost 0; bases outside the gene matches: 0.

The chain recombines TRBV19 with TRBJ2-5, with 7 bases lining up with TRBD2. Near its end, the DNA agrees better with TRBJ2-7, so the J call may be wrong. From germline, CDR1 is LNHDA and CDR2 SQIVND (reference sequence). The CDR3 loop spans 13 amino acids. The CDR3 DNA follows: TGTGCCAGTAGTATGGGACTAACTTACGAGCAGTACTTC. Protein sequence: CASSMGLTYEQYF.

This sequence joins TRBV4-1 and TRBJ2-2, with 7 bases aligning to TRBD2. Trimming took 3 bases from V and 5 from J; bases not matched to a gene: 6. The germline V gene has CDR1 MGHRA and CDR2 YSYEKL. CDR3 length: 15 residues. The CDR3 loop is CASSHAGTTTGELFF. The CDR3 DNA is TGCGCCAGCAGCCACGCCGGGACTACGACCGGGGAGCTGTTTTTT.

The rearrangement uses TRBV4-1 and TRBJ2-1; TRBD2 matches 8 bases. Trimming at V came to 5 bases and at J to 8 bases, leaving 14 bases not matched to a gene. The CDR3 contains 16 residues. Germline CDR1 is MGHRA and CDR2 is YSYEKL. CDR3 sequence reads: CASSLPAGAGRHEQFF. The CDR3 DNA reads as TGCGCCAGCAGCTTGCCAGCGGGAGCGGGGAGGCATGAGCAGTTCTTC.

The chain combines TRBV10-2 with TRBJ2-7; the match to TRBD1 covers 8 bases. Germline values: CDR1 WSHSY, CDR2 SAAADI. The CDR3 runs to 14 residues. Trimming took 7 bases from V and 4 from J; bases not matched to a gene: 9. The CDR3 here is CASTSGTGQYEQYF. The CDR3 DNA sequence: TGCGCCAGCACTTCCGGGACAGGACAATACGAGCAGTACTTC.

The chain uses TRBV5-1 and TRBJ2-3, with TRBD2 matching over 9 bases. This CDR3 has 17 residues. Germline CDR1 is SGHRS and CDR2 is YFSETQ. The V segment lost 4 bases and the J segment 5 bases; nucleotides outside the gene matches: 14. The CDR3 here is CASSPDPGTSLGDTQYF. Written as DNA, the CDR3 is TGCGCCAGCAGCCCCGACCCCGGGACTAGCTTAGGAGATACGCAGTATTTT.

V gene TRBV7-9 combines with J gene TRBJ2-7; D unclear. CDR3 length: 15 residues. Germline CDR1 is SEHNR and CDR2 is FQNEAQ (reference sequence). Trimming took off 0 bases at V and 0 bases at J, with 9 bases between the two ends. CDR3 nucleotides: TGTGCCAGCAGCTTAGCGCCCGAGAGCTCCTACGAGCAGTACTTC. Residues: CASSLAPESSYEQYF.

The chain has TRBV9 and TRBJ2-2, with a weak D call TRBD2 (5 bases). V lost 2 bases to trimming and J lost 6 bases, with 11 bases between them. In germline, CDR1 is SGDLS, CDR2 YYNGEE. The CDR3 is 14 residues long. The CDR3 DNA is TGTGCCAGCAGCGTGAGCGGAAACCCCGGGGAGCTGTTTTTT. It specifies CASSVSGNPGELFF.

The V gene is TRBV10-3, the J gene TRBJ2-7; TRBD1 might be the D (5 bases). V gave up 4 bases and J gave up 4 bases, with 17 bases separating them. From germline, CDR1 is ENHRY and CDR2 SYGVKD. This CDR3 has 15 amino acids. In nucleotides, the CDR3 is TGTGCCATCAGTGGAGGACACCCATTTGAGTACGAGCAGTACTTC. Its translation is CAISGGHPFEYEQYF.

V and J are TRBV7-2 and TRBJ2-7; TRBD2 matches 14 bases. Germline values: CDR1 SGHTA, CDR2 FQGNSA. The CDR3 sequence is 17 residues long. After removal of 3 bases from V and 5 bases from J, the junction contained 9 bases not matched to a gene. The CDR3 spells CASSLAGTSGRGDEQYF. The CDR3 nucleotides read TGTGCCAGCAGCTTGGCCGGGACTAGCGGGAGAGGTGACGAGCAGTACTTC.

The chain links TRBV10-1 to TRBJ2-7; D possibly uses TRBD1 or TRBD2 (5 bases each). Germline assignment: CDR1 WNHNN and CDR2 SYGVQD (reference sequence). The CDR3 totals 14 residues. Trimming took off 5 bases at V and 3 bases at J, with 14 bases between the two ends. The CDR3: CASSSAGTVYEQYF. In DNA form, the CDR3 reads TGCGCCAGCAGTTCTGCCGGGACGGTCTACGAGCAGTACTTC.

A word on this clone: Other DNA sequences from this sample encode an identical CDR3 as well. V is TRBV7-9 and J is TRBJ2-5, with 8 bases aligning to TRBD1. The V and J ends lost 6 bases and 2 bases, in that order; junction bases with no gene match: 5. From germline, CDR1 is SEHNR and CDR2 FQNEAQ (reference sequence). The CDR3 has 14 residues. The CDR3 sequence: CASSSDRDQETQYF. CDR3 DNA: TGTGCCAGCAGTTCGGACAGGGATCAAGAGACCCAGTACTTC. Full variable domain (remainder filled in from reference TRBV7-9 and TRBJ2-5): DTGVSQNPRHKITKRGQNVTFRCDPISEHNRLYWYRQTLGQGPEFLTYFQNEAQLEKSRLLSDRFSAERPKGSFSTLEIQRTEQGDSAMYLCASSSDRDQETQYFGPGTRLLVL.

This sequence joins TRBV19 and TRBJ1-2, with D possibly being TRBD1 (6 bases). CDR3 length equals 16 residues. CDR1 LNHDA and CDR2 SQIVND come from the germline V gene (reference sequence). Trimming stripped 1 base from V and 3 bases from J, with 15 bases between. The CDR3 DNA reads as TGTGCCAGTAGTATAGCTGAACTGGGACACCACTATGGCTACACCTTC. Translation gives CASSIAELGHHYGYTF.

The genes are TRBV25-1 and TRBJ2-2, with D unclear. The CDR3 has 17 amino acids. Germline CDR1 and CDR2: MGHDK and SYGVNS. Trimming took 3 bases from V and 1 from J, leaving 15 bases between them. CDR3 sequence reads: CASSDLENAGNTGELFF. In nucleotides, the CDR3 is TGTGCCAGCAGTGATTTGGAGAACGCCGGGAACACCGGGGAGCTGTTTTTT.

V gene TRBV14 combines with J gene TRBJ2-5; D gene ambiguous. The end of the DNA aligns better with TRBJ2-7, so the J call may be wrong. This CDR3 comprises 17 residues. The V gene's germline CDR1 is SGHDN and CDR2 FVKESK. The CDR3 loop reads CASSQQNPYRSPYEQYF. CDR3 sequence (DNA): TGTGCCAGCAGCCAACAGAACCCCTACCGCAGTCCCTACGAGCAGTACTTC.

Worth noting for this clone: The same CDR3 can be traced to other DNA sequences in this sample. In nucleotides, the CDR3 is TGTGCCAGTAGTATCGTCGGGGATACGCAGTATTTT. Translation: CASSIVGDTQYF. This chain links TRBV19 with TRBJ2-3; D is unresolved. The CDR3 contains 12 residues. Deletions cut 3 bases from V and 6 bases from J, with 7 bases between. Germline V gene sequence: CDR1 LNHDA, CDR2 SQIVND (reference sequence). Looking up the rest from reference TRBV19 and TRBJ2-3 gives the full variable domain: DGGITQSPKYLFRKEGQNVTLSCEQNLNHDAMYWYRQDPGQGLRLIYYSQIVNDFQKGDIAEGYSVSREKKESFPLTVTSAQKNPTAFYLCASSIVGDTQYFGPGTRLTVL.

DNA of the CDR3: TGCGCCAGCAGCCTCACTAGCACAGATACGCAGTATTTT. As protein: CASSLTSTDTQYF. This chain uses TRBV4-1 with TRBJ2-3; unclear D gene. Germline assignment: CDR1 MGHRA and CDR2 YSYEKL. The CDR3 loop spans 13 amino acids. V lost 4 bases to trimming and J lost 0 bases, with 5 bases between them.

J is TRBJ2-1 and V is TRBV6-1; 12 nucleotides match TRBD2. This CDR3 comprises 15 residues. Germline assignment: CDR1 MNHNS and CDR2 SASEGT. The ends lost 8 bases at V and 4 bases at J; junction bases unmatched: 6. The CDR3 coding sequence is TGTGCCAGCTGGGGACTAGCGGGTATGTACAATGAGCAGTTCTTC. It is translated as CASWGLAGMYNEQFF.

The gene calls are TRBV5-6 and TRBJ2-7; unclear D gene. CDR1 is SGHDT, CDR2 YYEEEE, per germline. CDR3 length: 14 amino acids. Trimming took off 2 bases at V and 1 base at J, with 10 bases between the two ends. CDR3 nucleotides: TGTGCCAGCAGCTTTTCCAGCCAGTCCTACGAGCAGTACTTC. This codes for CASSFSSQSYEQYF.

The rearrangement uses TRBV10-3 and TRBJ2-7; D could derive from TRBD1 or TRBD2 (5 bases each). With 7 bases removed from V and 4 bases from J, the gap between germline ends came to 14 bases. The CDR3 extends over 13 amino acids. Per germline, CDR1 ENHRY and CDR2 SYGVKD. The CDR3 here is CAINGGIGYEQYF. CDR3 coding DNA: TGTGCCATCAATGGGGGAATCGGATACGAGCAGTACTTC.